This TCR beta chain is drawn from a study of cytomegalovirus exposure and HLA in healthy donors. Whole-study findings and limits: Confirmation was obtained in vitro that a few CMV-associated chains are specific for CMV antigens.

Germline lookup yields CDR1 SEHNR and CDR2 FQNEAQ (reference sequence). There are 15 residues in the CDR3. J gave up 4 bases and V 5 bases, and 8 bases lay outside the gene matches. Note on this clone: What it binds is not known.

When sampled, the donors appeared nominally healthy, though they likely had unrecorded immune exposures. PCR amplification relied on 60 Vbeta primers (plus 13 Jbeta primers). Here immunoSEQ multiplex PCR was the method, and the copy in TCRdb shows in-frame clones only, minus some. Of roughly 150,000 clones in the sample, 80% to 85% are singletons; the top ten hold about 4%. Material: PBMCs. The chain recombines TRBV7-9 with TRBJ2-5, with TRBD1 matching over 9 bases. This TCR derives from a man in his fifties or sixties in good health and CMV-seropositive. This CDR3 reads CASSDTGGAGETQYF. In nucleotides, the CDR3 is TGTGCCAGCAGCGACACAGGGGGCGCCGGAGAGACCCAGTACTTC.